This T cell receptor beta chain was identified during a study of CD4 T cells in relation to SARS-CoV-2 and coronaviruses. Study summary: Controls used an HIV-1 Nef peptide pool or no peptide.

From germline, CDR1 is SGDLS and CDR2 YYNGEE. CDR3 length: 18 amino acids. V dropped 0 bases and J dropped 2 bases, with 18 bases sitting between them. Concerning this clone: The antigen is not known.

Before the COVID-19 pandemic, during about 2011-2019, CD4+ T cells were taken from unexposed donors. CD4+ T cells were isolated from the cells after less than 13 days of culture. As cell numbers allowed, unexposed-donor CD4+ T cells faced SARS-CoV-2 S/N and four cold-coronavirus spikes. The assay was immunoSEQ multiplex PCR, and TCRdb's table has in-frame clones only and misses some. The sample includes under 25,000 clones, 78% of them seen just once. The sequenced material came from CD4+ T cells from PBMCs, cultured in vitro. The TCR was taken from a human donor in good health. The chain is built from TRBV9 and TRBJ1-3, with a possible D match to TRBD1 (5 bases). In DNA, the CDR3 is TGTGCCAGCAGCGTAGCTATCGGGGGTTCGGGGGCTGGAAACACCATATATTTT. It yields the protein CASSVAIGGSGAGNTIYF.